This T cell receptor (beta chain) came from a study of CD8+CD57+ T cells in acquired aplastic anemia. Patients sequenced had flow cytometry evidence of CD8+CD57+ cell expansion. This clonotype was recorded at least ten times. J was trimmed by 0 bases and V by 4 bases; bases with no gene match: 2. Germline CDR1 is LNHDA and CDR2 is SQIVND (reference sequence). The length of the CDR3 is 14 residues. Researchers used genomic DNA as the template to profile TCR beta VDJ and CDR3. TCRdb ran MiXCR on the reads and lists one entry per CDR3 protein. The table includes around 430,000 distinct CDR3 sequences, around 30% detected once.

Sequencing was carried out using sorted CD4+, CD8+, or CD8+CD57+ T cells (not recorded which) from PBMCs. This sequence originates from a human donor with aplastic anemia. This chain joins TRBV19 and TRBJ2-7; 8 bases agree with TRBD2. This chain's CDR3 is CASSTGGLSYEQYF. The DNA for the CDR3 is TGTGCCAGTAGTACGGGAGGGCTCTCCTACGAGCAGTACTTC.